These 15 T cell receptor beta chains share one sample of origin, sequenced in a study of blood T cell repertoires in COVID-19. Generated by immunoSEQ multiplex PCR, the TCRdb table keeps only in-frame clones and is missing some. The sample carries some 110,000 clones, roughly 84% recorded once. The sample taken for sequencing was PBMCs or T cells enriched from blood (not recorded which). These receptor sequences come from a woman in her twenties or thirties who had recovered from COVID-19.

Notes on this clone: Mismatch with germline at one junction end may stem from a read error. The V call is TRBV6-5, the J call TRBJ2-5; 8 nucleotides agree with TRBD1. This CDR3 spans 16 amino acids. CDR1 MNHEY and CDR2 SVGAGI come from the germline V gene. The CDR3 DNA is TGTGCCAGCAGTTACACGGACAGGGTCTTTGGTGAGAACCAGTACTTC. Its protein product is CASSYTDRVFGENQYF.

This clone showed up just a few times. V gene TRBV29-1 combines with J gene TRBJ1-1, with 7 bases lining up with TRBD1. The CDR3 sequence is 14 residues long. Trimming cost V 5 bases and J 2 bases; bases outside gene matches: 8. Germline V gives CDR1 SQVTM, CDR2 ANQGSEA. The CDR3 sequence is CSVRQGFLNTEAFF. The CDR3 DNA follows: TGCAGCGTTCGACAGGGTTTCTTAAACACTGAAGCTTTCTTT.

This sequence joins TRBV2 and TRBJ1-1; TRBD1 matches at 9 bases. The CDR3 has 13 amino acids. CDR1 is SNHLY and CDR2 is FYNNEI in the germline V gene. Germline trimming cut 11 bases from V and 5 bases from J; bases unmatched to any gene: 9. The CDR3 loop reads CAGHRGRRTEAFF. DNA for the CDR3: TGTGCCGGCCACAGGGGGCGTAGAACTGAAGCTTTCTTT.

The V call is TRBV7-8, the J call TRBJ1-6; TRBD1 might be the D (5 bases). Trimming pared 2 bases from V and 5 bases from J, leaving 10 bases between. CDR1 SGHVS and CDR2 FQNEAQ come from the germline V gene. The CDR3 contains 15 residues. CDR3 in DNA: TGTGCCAGCAGCTTAATTGGGGGGAATAATTCACCCCTCCACTTT. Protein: CASSLIGGNNSPLHF.

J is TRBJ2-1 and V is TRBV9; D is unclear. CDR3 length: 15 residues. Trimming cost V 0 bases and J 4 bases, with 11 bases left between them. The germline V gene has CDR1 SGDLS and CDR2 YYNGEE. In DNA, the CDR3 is TGTGCCAGCAGCGTAGATCCAGACGGGTACAATGAGCAGTTCTTC. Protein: CASSVDPDGYNEQFF.

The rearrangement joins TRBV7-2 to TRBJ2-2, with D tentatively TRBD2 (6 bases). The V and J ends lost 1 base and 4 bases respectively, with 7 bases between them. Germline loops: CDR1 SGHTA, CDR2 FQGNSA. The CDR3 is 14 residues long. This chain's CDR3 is CASSLGRGTGELFF. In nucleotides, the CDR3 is TGTGCCAGCAGCTTAGGGCGGGGCACCGGGGAGCTGTTTTTT.

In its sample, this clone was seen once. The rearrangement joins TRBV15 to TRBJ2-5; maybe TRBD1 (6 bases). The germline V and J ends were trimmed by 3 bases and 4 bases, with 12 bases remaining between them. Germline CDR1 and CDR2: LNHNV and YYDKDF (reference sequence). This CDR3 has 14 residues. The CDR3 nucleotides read TGTGCCACCAGCAGGTCGGGCAGGGGAGAGACCCAGTACTTC. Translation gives CATSRSGRGETQYF. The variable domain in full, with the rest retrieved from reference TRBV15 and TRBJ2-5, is DAMVIQNPRYQVTQFGKPVTLSCSQTLNHNVMYWYQQKSSQAPKLLFHYYDKDFNNEADTPDNFQSRRPNTSFCFLDIRSPGLGDTAMYLCATSRSGRGETQYFGPGTRLLVL.

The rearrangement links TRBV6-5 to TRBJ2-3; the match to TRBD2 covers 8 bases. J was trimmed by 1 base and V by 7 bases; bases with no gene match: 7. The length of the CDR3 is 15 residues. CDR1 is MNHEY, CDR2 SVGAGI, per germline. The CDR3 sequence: CASTTAAGGTDTQYF. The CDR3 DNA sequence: TGTGCCAGCACCACCGCAGCGGGAGGCACAGATACGCAGTATTTT.

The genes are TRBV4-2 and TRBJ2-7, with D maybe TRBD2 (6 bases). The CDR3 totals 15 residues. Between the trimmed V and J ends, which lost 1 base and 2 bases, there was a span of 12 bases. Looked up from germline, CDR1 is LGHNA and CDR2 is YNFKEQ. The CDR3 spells CASSQGRGGAYEQYF. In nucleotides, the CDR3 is TGTGCCAGCAGCCAAGGGAGGGGCGGCGCCTACGAGCAGTACTTC.

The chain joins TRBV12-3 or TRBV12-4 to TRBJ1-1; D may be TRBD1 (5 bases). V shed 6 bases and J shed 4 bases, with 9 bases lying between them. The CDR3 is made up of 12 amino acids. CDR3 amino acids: CASSQTVTEAFF. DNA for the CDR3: TGTGCCAGCAGCCAGACAGTCACTGAAGCTTTCTTT.

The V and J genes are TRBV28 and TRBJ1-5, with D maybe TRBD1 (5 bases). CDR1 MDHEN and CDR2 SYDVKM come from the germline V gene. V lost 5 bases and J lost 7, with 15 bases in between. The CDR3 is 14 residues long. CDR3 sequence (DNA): TGTGCCAGCAGTGCACAGGATGCGGGGCAGCCCCAGCATTTT. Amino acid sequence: CASSAQDAGQPQHF.

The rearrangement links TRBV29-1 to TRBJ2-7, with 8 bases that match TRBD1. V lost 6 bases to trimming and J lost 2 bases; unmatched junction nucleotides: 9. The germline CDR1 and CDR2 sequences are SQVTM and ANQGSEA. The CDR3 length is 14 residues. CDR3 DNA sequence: TGCAGCGTCGAGTCCCCGGACAGGGCCTACGAGCAGTACTTC. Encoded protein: CSVESPDRAYEQYF.

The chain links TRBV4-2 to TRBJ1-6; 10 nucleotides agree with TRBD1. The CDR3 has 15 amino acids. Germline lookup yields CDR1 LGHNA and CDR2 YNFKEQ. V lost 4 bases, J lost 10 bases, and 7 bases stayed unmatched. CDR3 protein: CASSPSGQGRSPLHF. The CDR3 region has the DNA TGTGCCAGCAGCCCCTCGGGACAGGGGCGCTCACCCCTCCACTTT.

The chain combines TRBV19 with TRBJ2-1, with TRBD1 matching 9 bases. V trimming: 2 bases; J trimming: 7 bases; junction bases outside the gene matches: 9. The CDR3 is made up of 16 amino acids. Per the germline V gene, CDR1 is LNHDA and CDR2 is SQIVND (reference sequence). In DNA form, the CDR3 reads TGTGCCAGTAGTATAATCGGACAGGGGTTTAATAATGAGCAGTTCTTC. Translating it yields CASSIIGQGFNNEQFF.

The CDR3 here is CASSPTPNTEAFF. For the CDR3, the DNA is TGTGCCAGCAGCCCGACACCAAACACTGAAGCTTTCTTT. The chain combines TRBV7-3 with TRBJ1-1; the D is unclear. Germline V gives CDR1 SGHTA, CDR2 FQGTGA. CDR3 length: 13 residues. V gave up 5 bases and J gave up 2 bases, with 9 bases separating them.